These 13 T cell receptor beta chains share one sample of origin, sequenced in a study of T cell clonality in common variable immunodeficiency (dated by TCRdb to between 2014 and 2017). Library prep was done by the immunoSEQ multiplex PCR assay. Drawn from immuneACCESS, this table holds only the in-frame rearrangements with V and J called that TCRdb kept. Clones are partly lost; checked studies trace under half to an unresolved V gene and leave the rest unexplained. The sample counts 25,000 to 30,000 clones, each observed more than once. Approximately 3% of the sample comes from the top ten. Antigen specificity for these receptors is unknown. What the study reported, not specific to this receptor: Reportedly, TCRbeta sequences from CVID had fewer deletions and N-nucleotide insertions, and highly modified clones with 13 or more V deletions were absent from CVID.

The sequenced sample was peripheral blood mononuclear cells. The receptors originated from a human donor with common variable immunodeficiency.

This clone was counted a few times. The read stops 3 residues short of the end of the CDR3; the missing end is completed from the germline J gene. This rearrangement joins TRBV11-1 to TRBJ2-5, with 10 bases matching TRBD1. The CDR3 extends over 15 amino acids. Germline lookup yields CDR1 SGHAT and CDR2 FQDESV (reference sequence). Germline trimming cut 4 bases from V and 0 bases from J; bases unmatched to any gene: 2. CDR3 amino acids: CASSSGTGDQETQYF. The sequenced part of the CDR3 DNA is TGTGCCAGCAGCTCCGGGACAGGGGACCAAGAGACC. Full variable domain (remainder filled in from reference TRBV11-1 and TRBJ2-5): EAEVAQSPRYKITEKSQAVAFWCDPISGHATLYWYRQILGQGPELLVQFQDESVVDDSQLPKDRFSAERLKGVDSTLKIQPAELGDSAMYLCASSSGTGDQETQYFGPGTRLLVL.

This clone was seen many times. Partial CDR3 DNA: TGTGCCAGCAGCTCGGGACACGGCACAGATACG. Its protein product is CASSSGHGTDT. The CDR3 in its entirety is CASSSGHGTDTQYF. V and J are TRBV5-4 and TRBJ2-3, with D tentatively TRBD1 (6 bases). From the germline J gene comes the end of the CDR3, since the read stops 3 residues before it. CDR1 and CDR2 (germline): SGHNT, YYREEE (reference sequence). The CDR3 is 14 amino acids. Trimming left V 3 bases short and J 1 base short, with 9 bases between.

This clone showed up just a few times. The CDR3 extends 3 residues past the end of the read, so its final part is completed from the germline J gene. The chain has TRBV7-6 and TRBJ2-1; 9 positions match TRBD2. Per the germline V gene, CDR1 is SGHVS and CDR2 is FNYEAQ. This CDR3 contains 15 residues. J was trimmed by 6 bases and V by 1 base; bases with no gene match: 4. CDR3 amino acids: CASSLVRGGANEQFF. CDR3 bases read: TGTGCCAGCAGCTTAGTTCGCGGGGGGGCCAATGAG.

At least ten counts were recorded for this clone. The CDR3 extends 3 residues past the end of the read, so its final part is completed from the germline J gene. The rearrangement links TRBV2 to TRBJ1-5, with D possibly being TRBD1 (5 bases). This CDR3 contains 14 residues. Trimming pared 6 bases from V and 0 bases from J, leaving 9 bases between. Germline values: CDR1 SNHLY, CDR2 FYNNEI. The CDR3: CASRTDGSNQPQHF. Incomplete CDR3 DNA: TGTGCCAGCAGGACAGACGGTAGCAATCAGCCC.

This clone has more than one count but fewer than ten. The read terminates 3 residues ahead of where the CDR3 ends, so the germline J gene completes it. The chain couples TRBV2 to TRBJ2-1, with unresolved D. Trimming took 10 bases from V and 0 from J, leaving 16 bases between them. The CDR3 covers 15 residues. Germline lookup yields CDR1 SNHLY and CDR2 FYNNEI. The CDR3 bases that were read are TGTGCCAACTCGGAGACACTGAGCTCCTACAATGAG. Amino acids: CANSETLSSYNE. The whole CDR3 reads CANSETLSSYNEQFF.

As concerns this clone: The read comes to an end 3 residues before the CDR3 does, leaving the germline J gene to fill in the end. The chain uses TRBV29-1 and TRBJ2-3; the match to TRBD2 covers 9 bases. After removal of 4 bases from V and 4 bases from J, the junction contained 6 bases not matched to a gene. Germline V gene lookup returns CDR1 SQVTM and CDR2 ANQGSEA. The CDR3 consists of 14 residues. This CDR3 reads CSVVAGGRADTQYF. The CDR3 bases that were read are TGCAGCGTTGTTGCGGGGGGGAGGGCAGATACG.

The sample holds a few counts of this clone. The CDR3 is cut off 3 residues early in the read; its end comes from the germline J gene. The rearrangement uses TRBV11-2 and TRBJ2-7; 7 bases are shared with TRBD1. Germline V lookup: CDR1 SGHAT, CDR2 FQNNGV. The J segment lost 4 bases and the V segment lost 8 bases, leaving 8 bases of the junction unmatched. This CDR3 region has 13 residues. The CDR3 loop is CASGTAPFYEQYF. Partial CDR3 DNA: TGTGCCAGCGGGACAGCCCCATTTTACGAG.

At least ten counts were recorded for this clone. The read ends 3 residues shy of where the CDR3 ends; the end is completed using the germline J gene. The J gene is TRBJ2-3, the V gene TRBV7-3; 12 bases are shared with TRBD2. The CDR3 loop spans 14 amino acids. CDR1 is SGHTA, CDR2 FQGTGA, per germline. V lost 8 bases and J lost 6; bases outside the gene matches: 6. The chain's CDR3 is CASGASGGADTQYF. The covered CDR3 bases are TGTGCCAGCGGGGCTAGCGGGGGGGCGGATACG.

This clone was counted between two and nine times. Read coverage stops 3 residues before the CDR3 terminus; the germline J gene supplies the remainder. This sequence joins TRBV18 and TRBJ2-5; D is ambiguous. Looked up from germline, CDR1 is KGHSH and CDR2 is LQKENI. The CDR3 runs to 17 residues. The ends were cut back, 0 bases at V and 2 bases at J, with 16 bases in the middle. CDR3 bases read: TGTGCCAGCTCACCACCTCGAGGTTTTCAGGAACAAGAGACC. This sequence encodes CASSPPRGFQEQET. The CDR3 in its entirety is CASSPPRGFQEQETQYF.

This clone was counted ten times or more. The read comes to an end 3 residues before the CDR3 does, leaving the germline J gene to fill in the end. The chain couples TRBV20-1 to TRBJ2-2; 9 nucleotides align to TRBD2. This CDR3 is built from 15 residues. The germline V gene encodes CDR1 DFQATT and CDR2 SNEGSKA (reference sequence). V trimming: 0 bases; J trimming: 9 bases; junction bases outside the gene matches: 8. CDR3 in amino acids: CSARDQLAGARELFF. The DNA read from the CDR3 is TGCAGTGCTAGAGATCAATTAGCGGGGGCCAGGGAG.

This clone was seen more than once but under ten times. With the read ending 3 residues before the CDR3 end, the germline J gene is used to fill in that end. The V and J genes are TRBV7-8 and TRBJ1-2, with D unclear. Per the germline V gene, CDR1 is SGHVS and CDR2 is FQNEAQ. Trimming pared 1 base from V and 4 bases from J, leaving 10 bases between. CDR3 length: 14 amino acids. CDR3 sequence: CASSLGGRIYGYTF. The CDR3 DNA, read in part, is TGTGCCAGCAGCTTAGGAGGCAGGATCTATGGC.

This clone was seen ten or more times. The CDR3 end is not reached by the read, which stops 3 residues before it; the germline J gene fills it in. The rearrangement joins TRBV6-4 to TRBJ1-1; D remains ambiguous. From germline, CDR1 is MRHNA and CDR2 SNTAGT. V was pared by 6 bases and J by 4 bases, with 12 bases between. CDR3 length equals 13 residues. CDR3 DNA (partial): TGTGCCAGCAGCGCTGACTATAGCACTGAA. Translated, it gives CASSADYSTE. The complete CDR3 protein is CASSADYSTEAFF.

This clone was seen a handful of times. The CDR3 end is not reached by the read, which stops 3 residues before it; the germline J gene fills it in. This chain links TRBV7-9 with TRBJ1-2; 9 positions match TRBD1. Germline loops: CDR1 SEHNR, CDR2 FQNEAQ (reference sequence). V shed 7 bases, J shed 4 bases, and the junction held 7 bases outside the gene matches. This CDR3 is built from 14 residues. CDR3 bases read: TGTGCCAGCACTCCCTGGACAGGGGTCTATGGC. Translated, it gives CASTPWTGVYG. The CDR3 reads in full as CASTPWTGVYGYTF.